This passage covers 18 T cell receptor beta chains from one sample sequenced in a study of T cell repertoires in cytomegalovirus infection. Using its own MiXCR run on the reads, TCRdb lists one record per CDR3 protein. The sample has hundreds of thousands of distinct CDR3 sequences; around 10% are singletons. Sample: PBMCs. The receptors shown here come from a human donor in good health (CMV status not recorded). Some clones in this sample may be carry-over from other donors' samples.

The rearrangement links TRBV6-5 to TRBJ2-7; D remains ambiguous. The germline V gene has CDR1 MNHEY and CDR2 SVGAGI. V lost 8 bases and J lost 0, with 11 bases in between. The CDR3 extends over 13 amino acids. The CDR3 sequence: CASHRYGSYEQYF. Here the CDR3 DNA reads TGTGCCAGCCATCGCTACGGCTCCTACGAGCAGTACTTC.

This clonotype turned up a few times. This chain connects TRBV3-1 to TRBJ2-1, with 9 nucleotides matching TRBD2. With V trimmed by 0 bases and J by 7 bases, 7 bases remained unmatched. The CDR3 covers 16 residues. Germline V lookup: CDR1 LGHDT, CDR2 YNNKEL (reference sequence). In nucleotides, the CDR3 is TGTGCCAGCAGCCAAGATCCCAGCGGGAGGAAGAATGAGCAGTTCTTC. This codes for CASSQDPSGRKNEQFF.

This clonotype was seen repeatedly, ten times or more. The chain uses TRBV6-5 and TRBJ1-1; possible D gene TRBD1, 5 bases. The CDR3 length is 18 residues. Germline CDR1 and CDR2: MNHEY and SVGAGI. The ends were cut back, 0 bases at V and 1 base at J, with 18 bases in the middle. The CDR3 region is CASSYSTANDRRNTEAFF. CDR3 in DNA: TGTGCCAGCAGTTACTCGACAGCCAACGACCGACGGAACACTGAAGCTTTCTTT.

This clonotype was observed at least ten times. This CDR3 is CASTLERGGWGTDTQYF. CDR3 DNA: TGTGCCAGCACTCTCGAGCGGGGGGGCTGGGGCACAGATACGCAGTATTTT. The chain links TRBV6-1 to TRBJ2-3; TRBD2 aligns across 10 bases. The junction had 11 bases not matched to a gene; V was cut back by 7 bases and J by 1 base. CDR1 and CDR2 (germline): MNHNS, SASEGT. The CDR3 extends over 17 amino acids.

This clonotype has at least ten counts. The gene calls are TRBV14 and TRBJ2-1; D not certain. CDR3 length equals 14 residues. Germline loops: CDR1 SGHDN, CDR2 FVKESK. V lost 0 bases and J 9 bases, leaving 12 bases between the germline ends. The CDR3 nucleotides read TGTGCCAGCAGCCAAGAATGGAAGAGAGGTGAGCAGTTCTTC. Protein product: CASSQEWKRGEQFF.

This clonotype was seen a few times. The chain has TRBV5-4 and TRBJ1-1; D gene uncertain. V was trimmed by 2 bases and J by 0 bases, leaving 8 bases between them. There are 14 residues in the CDR3. In germline, CDR1 is SGHNT, CDR2 YYREEE (reference sequence). The CDR3 reads CASSFPGLNTEAFF. CDR3 DNA sequence: TGTGCCAGCAGCTTCCCGGGCTTGAACACTGAAGCTTTCTTT.

The chain couples TRBV12-3 or TRBV12-4 to TRBJ1-5; D unresolved. V shed 4 bases and J shed 7 bases, with 17 bases lying between them. This CDR3 is built from 15 residues. DNA of the CDR3: TGTGCCAGCAGTTCGTCGGACGGAGCGAGACAGCCCCAGCATTTT. It is translated as CASSSSDGARQPQHF.

This clonotype came up many times. The J gene is TRBJ2-2, the V gene TRBV15, with D possibly TRBD2 on 6 matching bases. The CDR3 has 15 residues. Trimming pared 3 bases from V and 4 bases from J, leaving 12 bases between. From germline, CDR1 is LNHNV and CDR2 YYDKDF (reference sequence). The CDR3 bases are TGTGCCACCAGCAGGGCCGGGACTGGCACCGGGGAGCTGTTTTTT. Translated, it gives CATSRAGTGTGELFF.

This clonotype was counted between two and nine times. This sequence joins TRBV15 and TRBJ1-5; 9 bases fit TRBD1. V shed 5 bases and J 6 bases; nucleotides not matched to a gene: 8. This CDR3 contains 15 residues. CDR1 and CDR2 (germline): LNHNV, YYDKDF (reference sequence). This CDR3 reads CATSWGQGPGQPQHF. In nucleotides, the CDR3 is TGTGCCACCAGCTGGGGACAGGGACCCGGTCAGCCCCAGCATTTT.

This clonotype has more than one count but fewer than ten. The chain couples TRBV7-6 to TRBJ1-2, with D possibly being TRBD1 (6 bases). The germline V and J ends were trimmed by 5 bases and 3 bases, with 22 bases remaining between them. The CDR3 runs to 17 residues. Looked up from germline, CDR1 is SGHVS and CDR2 is FNYEAQ. As DNA, the CDR3 is TGTGCCAGCAGCGCCCTGTCTGGGCAGGGGAAATACTATGGCTACACCTTC. Encoded protein: CASSALSGQGKYYGYTF.

This clonotype was counted many times. In DNA form, the CDR3 reads TGTGCCAGCAGCTTAGGGGGTGGCAGGGGTACGAATGAGCAGTTCTTC. Translated, it gives CASSLGGGRGTNEQFF. The rearrangement joins TRBV11-2 to TRBJ2-1, with D possibly matching TRBD1 (6 bases). CDR1 SGHAT and CDR2 FQNNGV come from the germline V gene. The CDR3 length is 16 residues. V was trimmed by 1 base and J by 7 bases, leaving 17 bases between them. The variable domain in full, with the rest retrieved from reference TRBV11-2 and TRBJ2-1, is EAGVAQSPRYKIIEKRQSVAFWCNPISGHATLYWYQQILGQGPKLLIQFQNNGVVDDSQLPKDRFSAERLKGVDSTLKIQPAKLEDSAVYLCASSLGGGRGTNEQFFGPGTRLTVL.

This clonotype has at least ten counts. J is TRBJ2-7 and V is TRBV28, with 16 bases aligning to TRBD2. J was trimmed by 9 bases and V by 4 bases; bases with no gene match: 21. The V gene's germline CDR1 is MDHEN and CDR2 SYDVKM. The CDR3 consists of 20 residues. In nucleotides, the CDR3 is TGTGCCAGCAGTTCAATGGCCTCCGGGACTAGCGGGAGGGCCTCATCGTGGCAGTACTTC. Its protein product is CASSSMASGTSGRASSWQYF.

This clonotype was counted only a few times. The chain uses TRBV10-2 and TRBJ2-2; TRBD1 aligns across 7 bases. Per germline, CDR1 WSHSY and CDR2 SAAADI. The CDR3 loop spans 14 amino acids. J was trimmed by 5 bases and V by 7 bases; bases with no gene match: 7. The CDR3, as DNA: TGCGCCAGCACCCGAGACAGGGTTACCGGGGAGCTGTTTTTT. Translated: CASTRDRVTGELFF.

The chain couples TRBV5-4 to TRBJ1-1, with D possibly TRBD1 on 5 matching bases. The CDR3 contains 16 residues. CDR1 and CDR2 from the germline V gene are SGHNT and YYREEE (reference sequence). Trimming took 3 bases from V and 4 from J, leaving 19 bases between them. The CDR3 region has the DNA TGTGCCAGCAGCTCGGCGGGCGGTAGGGGTGGCACTGAAGCTTTCTTT. Its translation is CASSSAGGRGGTEAFF. Based on the CDR3 plus reference TRBV5-4 and TRBJ1-1, the full variable domain is ETGVTQSPTHLIKTRGQQVTLRCSSQSGHNTVSWYQQALGQGPQFIFQYYREEENGRGNFPPRFSGLQFPNYSSELNVNALELDDSALYLCASSSAGGRGGTEAFFGQGTRLTVV.

This clonotype has ten or more counts. CDR3 loop: CASSNGQTNTNTEAFF. As DNA, the CDR3 is TGTGCCAGCAGCAATGGACAGACCAACACTAACACTGAAGCTTTCTTT. This chain uses TRBV28 with TRBJ1-1, with a tentative D call TRBD1 (6 bases). Germline loops: CDR1 MDHEN, CDR2 SYDVKM. V lost 6 bases, J lost 2 bases, and 19 bases lay in between. This CDR3 comprises 16 residues.

This clonotype was counted a few times. The rearrangement uses TRBV5-6 and TRBJ2-7; D uncertain. Germline V gene sequence: CDR1 SGHDT, CDR2 YYEEEE. The CDR3 is 14 residues long. With 1 base removed from V and 0 bases from J, the gap between germline ends came to 8 bases. CDR3 bases: TGTGCCAGCAGCTTGATTTCAGACTCCTACGAGCAGTACTTC. Protein: CASSLISDSYEQYF. The entire variable domain, with the rest obtained from reference TRBV5-6 and TRBJ2-7, is as follows: DAGVTQSPTHLIKTRGQQVTLRCSPKSGHDTVSWYQQALGQGPQFIFQYYEEEERQRGNFPDRFSGHQFPNYSSELNVNALLLGDSALYLCASSLISDSYEQYFGPGTRLTVT.

The chain combines TRBV5-4 with TRBJ1-2; 8 positions match TRBD1. The CDR3 runs to 17 residues. CDR1 is SGHNT and CDR2 is YYREEE in the germline V gene (reference sequence). The trim removed 3 bases at V and 0 bases at J, leaving 10 bases unmatched. The CDR3 loop reads CASSSPYPDRANYGYTF. As DNA, the CDR3 is TGTGCCAGCAGCTCTCCCTACCCGGACAGGGCTAACTATGGCTACACCTTC.

This clonotype was recorded many times. The CDR3 sequence is CASSKTVGSYNEQFF. CDR3 nucleotide sequence: TGTGCCAGCAGTAAGACTGTCGGCTCCTACAATGAGCAGTTCTTC. The chain links TRBV12-3 or TRBV12-4 to TRBJ2-1; D not resolved. The V end lost 5 bases, the J end lost 0 bases, and 11 bases lay between the germline ends. There are 15 residues in the CDR3.